Sequencing of this T cell receptor (beta chain) was carried out in a study of early T cells in non-severe SARS-CoV-2 infection. Turning to the study itself: Chains were unpaired, as sequencing was done on bulk RNA from unsorted whole blood.

Individual cDNA molecules carried attached unique molecular identifiers. TCRdb passed the 5' RACE reads through MiXCR, listing each CDR3 protein once. This sample carries over 50,000 distinct CDR3 sequences, around an eighth of them seen once, and the ten largest clones take about 3.1%. Study-wide points: Matches to VDJdb favored anti-spike CD8 responses and missed private and CD4 specificities.

CDR1 and CDR2 from the germline V gene are MNHEY and SVGEGT. The CDR3 extends over 14 amino acids. V trimming: 7 bases; J trimming: 5 bases; junction bases outside the gene matches: 7. At least ten counts were recorded for this clonotype. What it binds is unknown. The receptor was isolated from an adult who was a healthcare worker with PCR-confirmed SARS-CoV-2 infection or an uninfected control (not recorded which). Sequenced material: whole blood. V and J are TRBV6-2 or TRBV6-3 and TRBJ2-3, with TRBD2 matching over 9 bases. The CDR3 region has the DNA TGTGCCAGCATTGGCGGGGGGGCAGGAGATACGCAGTATTTT. It encodes CASIGGGAGDTQYF.